Below, 8 T cell receptor beta chains from the same sample are listed, as sequenced in a study of blood T cell repertoires in COVID-19 (dated by TCRdb to 2020 to 2022). Library preparation used the immunoSEQ multiplex PCR assay. The immuneACCESS repertoire file appears here via TCRdb, limited to in-frame rearrangements. These files lack a portion of the clones; in checked studies, under half of the deficit traces to unresolved V genes, and the cause of the others is not known. The sample yields roughly 290,000 clones; approximately 85% were counted once. Of the sample, around 2.2% is held by the ten largest clones. Sequenced: PBMCs or T cells enriched from blood (not recorded which). The receptors originated from a man under 40 who had recovered from COVID-19.

J is TRBJ2-7 and V is TRBV4-3, with 10 bases identical to TRBD2. The ends lost 1 base at V and 3 bases at J; junction bases unmatched: 3. CDR3 length: 15 residues. The germline V gene has CDR1 LGHNA and CDR2 YSLEER. The chain's CDR3 is CASSQASGGNYEQYF. DNA for the CDR3: TGCGCCAGCAGCCAAGCTAGCGGGGGAAACTACGAGCAGTACTTC.

This clone appeared a single time. V is TRBV3-1 (or the pseudogene TRBV3-2) and J is TRBJ1-1; D not certain. Germline V gives CDR1 LGHDT, CDR2 YNNKEL (reference sequence). The CDR3 is 12 amino acids. V gave up 7 bases and J gave up 7 bases, with 13 bases separating them. Here the CDR3 DNA reads TGTGCCAGCACCTTCGCGGGAGGTGAAGCTTTCTTT. It yields the protein CASTFAGGEAFF.

This chain uses TRBV10-2 with TRBJ2-3, with 9 bases lining up with TRBD1. This CDR3 contains 14 residues. The germline V gene encodes CDR1 WSHSY and CDR2 SAAADI. V was pared by 6 bases and J by 3 bases, with 4 bases of the junction left unmatched. The CDR3 coding sequence is TGCGCCAGCAGCGAACAGGGGGCGACAGATACGCAGTATTTT. Translation gives CASSEQGATDTQYF.

This chain links TRBV6-5 with TRBJ2-5; 8 nucleotides align to TRBD2. J was trimmed by 5 bases and V by 5 bases; bases with no gene match: 7. Germline V gene lookup returns CDR1 MNHEY and CDR2 SVGAGI. The CDR3 consists of 14 residues. CDR3 sequence: CASSRQPGGETQYF. CDR3 DNA: TGTGCCAGCAGTCGACAGCCGGGGGGGGAGACCCAGTACTTC.

This clone showed up just a few times. V usage is TRBV9 and J usage is TRBJ1-6; 8 nucleotides match TRBD1. The CDR3 covers 15 residues. Germline V gives CDR1 SGDLS, CDR2 YYNGEE. Unmatched junction bases numbered 5, after V lost 1 base and J lost 8 bases. The CDR3 is CASSVSDRVDSPLHF. For the CDR3, the DNA is TGTGCCAGCAGCGTATCGGACAGGGTGGATTCACCCCTCCACTTT. Complete variable domain (other parts from reference TRBV9 and TRBJ1-6): DSGVTQTPKHLITATGQRVTLRCSPRSGDLSVYWYQQSLDQGLQFLIQYYNGEERAKGNILERFSAQQFPDLHSELNLSSLELGDSALYFCASSVSDRVDSPLHFGNGTRLTVT.

The chain links TRBV4-1 to TRBJ1-3; 9 bases are a match to TRBD1. CDR1 is MGHRA and CDR2 is YSYEKL in the germline V gene. V dropped 1 base and J dropped 14; count of bases not matched to a gene: 6. There are 13 residues in the CDR3. DNA of the CDR3: TGCGCCAGCAGCCAAGGGGACAGGGCGGCTCTATATTTT. Protein sequence: CASSQGDRAALYF.

The rearrangement joins TRBV24-1 to TRBJ2-3, with D possibly being TRBD2 (6 bases). Germline V gene lookup returns CDR1 KGHDR and CDR2 SFDVKD. V was pared by 1 base and J by 4 bases, with 11 bases between. The CDR3 is made up of 15 amino acids. The CDR3 loop is CATSDLGGDADTQYF. The DNA of the CDR3 is TGTGCCACCAGTGATTTAGGAGGGGATGCAGATACGCAGTATTTT.

The V gene is TRBV19, the J gene TRBJ1-1; maybe TRBD1 (5 bases). V lost 6 bases to trimming and J lost 1 base, with 12 bases between them. The length of the CDR3 is 14 residues. Germline CDR1 reads LNHDA; CDR2 reads SQIVND (reference sequence). The CDR3 nucleotides read TGTGCCAGTAGGGACGGACAATCGAACACTGAAGCTTTCTTT. It encodes CASRDGQSNTEAFF. Drawing the rest from reference TRBV19 and TRBJ1-1, the complete variable domain is DGGITQSPKYLFRKEGQNVTLSCEQNLNHDAMYWYRQDPGQGLRLIYYSQIVNDFQKGDIAEGYSVSREKKESFPLTVTSAQKNPTAFYLCASRDGQSNTEAFFGQGTRLTVV.